The following is a T cell receptor beta chain sequence with its context. Antigen unknown. Germline V gene data show CDR1 as DFQATT and CDR2 as SNEGSKA (reference sequence). The CDR3 is 16 residues long. This sample is part of a study of T cells expressing NK-cell markers. Background on the study: The study drew TCR beta repertoires from sorted CD3+CD56+NKG2C+, CD3+CD56+NKG2C- and CD3+CD56-NKG2C+ T cells. The eight sequenced donors comprised seven who were HCMV-seropositive and one who was seronegative.

Overall study results and limits: Dominant NKG2C+ clonotypes were found to form about 1.0-7.0% of CD8+ T cells in more than five donors.

TCRdb reprocessed the 5' RACE reads and stores each CDR3 protein as one record, lacking DNA. The sample has a few hundred thousand distinct CDR3 sequences. This sequence was found in a man aged 18-69 years in good health. Sequencing was done on a sample of blood T cells: a sorted CD56 or NKG2C T cell subset, CD4+ or CD8+ T cells, or bulk PBMC T cells (not recorded which). The V gene is TRBV20-1, the J gene TRBJ2-5. The CDR3 loop reads CSARLRNGGDQETQYF.